This entry is about one T cell receptor beta chain. This clone was seen a handful of times. There is no known antigen for this receptor. Base qualities were left out, and no much larger clone turns up one base away. The entry originates in a study of blood T cell repertoires in COVID-19 (TCRdb year 2020). Notes on the research overall: Collaborator samples came from the United States, Italy and Spain and covered acute and convalescent phases of COVID-19. The material from the prospective study consisted of cDNA or gDNA derived from T cells, B-cell-depleted T cells, or PBMCs. Samples came from the ongoing ImmuneRACE study (first 160 participants) plus 1,254 subjects from 6 global collaborators. Where available, HLA class I and class II types were taken from metadata supplied by the sample provider and were not determined by assay-based typing. The repertoires were made available in a free public database intended to serve as a resource for research on the immune response to SARS-CoV-2. Sample metadata almost always included a de-identified subject ID, COVID-19 status, age in years and sex. Subjects who had been exposed to COVID-19, were actively infected with it, or had recovered from it provided the deeply sampled blood TCRbeta repertoires that made up the dataset.

TCRbeta CDR3 regions were amplified from genomic DNA using the immunoSEQ Assay, a bias-controlled multiplex PCR. For the original study's pipeline: The number of nucleated cells in each sample was estimated from the amplification of reference gene primers within the assay. To quantify the absolute abundance of each unique TCRbeta CDR3 rearrangement, sequence reads were collapsed and filtered. For each sample, productive Simpson clonality was calculated as the square root of Simpson's diversity index over productive rearrangements. As stored in TCRdb, this immuneACCESS dataset retains in-frame rearrangements with V and J assigned. A fraction of the clones does not appear; measured against another copy, unresolved V genes explain less than half of the discrepancy, and the remainder lacks a known reason. The V and J calls and clone size are taken from that table; D and trimming were inferred from the DNA. Across this sample there are fewer than 250,000 clones, with approximately 90% seen only once. Of the sample, 2.5% to 3% is held by the ten largest clones.

Results and caveats for the whole study, not just this receptor: The quantity of clinical and demographic metadata differed by source and by participant and was supplied without curation.

In the prospective study, participants were about 18 to 100 years old, resided in about two dozen geographic areas of the United States, and were enrolled through a virtual design. In the prospective study, participants were assigned to cohorts based on the clinical history participants reported in a screening survey and a study questionnaire. In the prospective study, whole blood, serum and a nasopharyngeal or oropharyngeal swab were collected from each participant by mobile phlebotomists. Over a roughly two-month period, participants in the prospective study had the option of providing additional blood draws and questionnaires. Blood samples from the prospective study were shipped frozen or at room temperature prior to DNA extraction. The CDR3 goes from the cysteine to the phenylalanine over 13 residues. The CDR3 DNA has 39 bases and is translated from base 1. CDR1 and CDR2, looked up from the germline V gene (reference sequence), are SGHKS and YYEKEE. The germline ends are 12 bases apart after V is trimmed by 4 bases and J by 5 bases.

This TCR was sampled from a woman aged 30 to 39 with acute COVID-19. Sequencing was performed on PBMCs or T cells enriched from blood (not recorded which). Here the chain combines TRBV5-5 and TRBJ1-2; the D region possibly corresponds to TRBD1 (6 bases align). The sequenced DNA: TGTGCCAGCAGCCCGGGACACACTTATGGCTACACCTTC. This translates into CASSPGHTYGYTF. Outside the CDR3, residues come from the reference TRBV5-5 and TRBJ1-2 proteins, so the full variable domain is: DAGVTQSPTHLIKTRGQQVTLRCSPISGHKSVSWYQQVLGQGPQFIFQYYEKEERGRGNFPDRFSARQFPNYSSELNVNALLLGDSALYLCASSPGHTYGYTFGSGTRLTVV.